These 31 T cell receptor beta chains originate from one sample sequenced in a study of T cells in Graves' hyperthyroidism and ophthalmopathy. Amplified TCR beta CDR3 regions derived from RNA transcripts. The TCR CDR3 was amplified in a first-round RT-PCR using the HTBI primer set. TCRdb reanalysed the multiplex PCR reads using MiXCR and keeps one entry per CDR3 protein. The sample contains about 300,000 distinct CDR3 sequences, 13% of which appear only once. Sequencing was carried out using blood. These TCRs come from a woman in her 30s with Graves' hyperthyroidism that later progressed to Graves' ophthalmopathy.

This clonotype was recorded at least ten times. A read error may produce the germline difference seen at one junction end. The chain is built from TRBV7-7 and TRBJ2-1, with 7 bases identical to TRBD1. From germline, CDR1 is SSHAT and CDR2 FNYEAQ (reference sequence). The CDR3 loop spans 14 amino acids. The CDR3 spells CASSLRQGHNEQFF. As DNA, the CDR3 is TGTGCTAGCAGCCTCCGACAGGGACACAATGAGCAGTTCTTC.

This clonotype occurred many times. This chain connects TRBV20-1 to TRBJ1-4, with D possibly matching TRBD1 (6 bases). Germline V gene sequence: CDR1 DFQATT, CDR2 SNEGSKA (reference sequence). The V end lost 2 bases, the J end lost 7 bases, and 14 bases lay between the germline ends. The CDR3 has 14 amino acids. The CDR3 here is CSARPQGVGEKLFF. The CDR3 nucleotides read TGCAGTGCTAGACCACAGGGAGTCGGTGAAAAACTGTTTTTT.

This clonotype was seen a handful of times. The chain carries TRBV4-3 and TRBJ2-1; D is perhaps TRBD1 (6 bases). Trimming pared 0 bases from V and 7 bases from J, leaving 16 bases between. Germline V gene sequence: CDR1 LGHNA, CDR2 YSLEER. There are 16 residues in the CDR3. The DNA for the CDR3 is TGCGCCAGCAGCCAAGAATACAGTGGGGGCCGGAATGAGCAGTTCTTC. It encodes CASSQEYSGGRNEQFF.

This clonotype showed up many times. The J gene is TRBJ2-1, the V gene TRBV13; D not certain. Germline V gene sequence: CDR1 PRHDT, CDR2 FYEKMQ (reference sequence). With 5 bases removed from V and 5 bases from J, the gap between germline ends came to 10 bases. This CDR3 spans 13 amino acids. In DNA form, the CDR3 reads TGTGCCAGCAGCCCCGAGAGCCACAATGAGCAGTTCTTC. Translating gives CASSPESHNEQFF.

This clonotype was counted ten times or more. J is TRBJ2-7 and V is TRBV20-1, with D unresolved. Germline CDR1 is DFQATT and CDR2 is SNEGSKA (reference sequence). V was trimmed by 2 bases and J by 0 bases, leaving 8 bases between them. This CDR3 spans 13 amino acids. This CDR3 reads CSARFWDSYEQYF. Written as DNA, the CDR3 is TGCAGTGCTAGATTTTGGGACTCCTACGAGCAGTACTTC.

This clonotype has a count of ten or more. The rearrangement uses TRBV9 and TRBJ1-2; TRBD1 is a possible D gene (5 bases). The CDR3 spans 15 residues. Germline CDR1 is SGDLS and CDR2 is YYNGEE. Between the trimmed V and J ends, which lost 0 bases and 8 bases, there was a span of 17 bases. CDR3 nucleotides: TGTGCCAGCAGCGTAGAGCTTGGGGGTTTGGGCGGCTACACCTTC. Amino acid sequence: CASSVELGGLGGYTF. The variable domain in full, with the rest retrieved from reference TRBV9 and TRBJ1-2, is DSGVTQTPKHLITATGQRVTLRCSPRSGDLSVYWYQQSLDQGLQFLIQYYNGEERAKGNILERFSAQQFPDLHSELNLSSLELGDSALYFCASSVELGGLGGYTFGSGTRLTVV.

At least ten counts were recorded for this clonotype. The chain combines TRBV10-3 with TRBJ1-5; D ambiguous. Germline V lookup: CDR1 ENHRY, CDR2 SYGVKD. The CDR3 contains 15 residues. Trimming shortened V by 3 bases and J by 1 base, and 10 bases separated the two germline ends. The CDR3 nucleotides read TGTGCCATCAGTGAATGGGGTTCGAGCAATCAGCCCCAGCATTTT. Amino acid sequence: CAISEWGSSNQPQHF.

The genes are TRBV20-1 and TRBJ2-3; D may be TRBD1 or TRBD2 (6 bases each). The CDR3 loop spans 15 amino acids. Germline CDR1 DFQATT, CDR2 SNEGSKA (reference sequence). V lost 5 bases to trimming and J lost 3 bases, with 18 bases between them. The CDR3 DNA reads TGCAGTGCTCCAAGGGCGGGACAAAATACAGATACGCAGTATTTT. The encoded protein is CSAPRAGQNTDTQYF.

CDR3 region: CASRGTPKETQYF. CDR3 DNA: TGTGCCAGCAGAGGGACGCCTAAAGAGACCCAGTACTTC. The rearrangement joins TRBV7-2 to TRBJ2-5; D assignment may be TRBD1 or TRBD2 (5 bases each). V was shortened by 6 bases and J by 3 bases, with 11 bases between the two germline ends. Germline CDR1 is SGHTA and CDR2 is FQGNSA. The CDR3 extends over 13 amino acids.

This clonotype was observed a handful of times. This chain links TRBV5-6 with TRBJ2-2, with TRBD2 identical over 7 bases. There are 16 residues in the CDR3. J gave up 5 bases and V 6 bases, and 13 bases lay outside the gene matches. Germline assignment: CDR1 SGHDT and CDR2 YYEEEE. The CDR3 sequence is CASTPLRGSLTGELFF. The CDR3 DNA reads TGTGCCAGCACCCCTCTCCGCGGGAGTCTTACCGGGGAGCTGTTTTTT. Full variable domain (rest looked up from reference TRBV5-6 and TRBJ2-2): DAGVTQSPTHLIKTRGQQVTLRCSPKSGHDTVSWYQQALGQGPQFIFQYYEEEERQRGNFPDRFSGHQFPNYSSELNVNALLLGDSALYLCASTPLRGSLTGELFFGEGSRLTVL.

This clonotype was recorded a few times. This rearrangement joins TRBV6-2 or TRBV6-3 to TRBJ1-2, with 9 bases identical to TRBD1. The CDR3 has 17 residues. CDR1 is MNHEY and CDR2 is SVGEGT in the germline V gene. J was trimmed by 8 bases and V by 0 bases; bases with no gene match: 13. The CDR3 bases are TGTGCCAGCAGTTACTCGAAGGGACAGGGCGACTCCTGGGGCTACACCTTC. Protein sequence: CASSYSKGQGDSWGYTF.

This clonotype was detected ten times or more. The CDR3, as DNA: TGCAGTGCTAGCGGGGCGGGAGAGTTATACGAGCAGTACTTC. Its protein product is CSASGAGELYEQYF. The chain recombines TRBV20-1 with TRBJ2-7; 7 bases fit TRBD2. The CDR3 spans 14 residues. CDR1 DFQATT and CDR2 SNEGSKA come from the germline V gene (reference sequence). V was clipped by 3 bases and J by 4 bases; unmatched bases: 9.

This clonotype appeared many times. The rearrangement uses TRBV6-2 or TRBV6-3 and TRBJ2-7, with D unresolved. Trimming cost V 3 bases and J 7 bases, with 7 bases left between them. Germline lookup yields CDR1 MNHEY and CDR2 SVGEGT. The CDR3 runs to 11 residues. The CDR3 region has the DNA TGTGCCAGCAGTTATTGGGGAGAGCAGTACTTC. This gives the protein CASSYWGEQYF.

The chain is built from TRBV9 and TRBJ2-1; the match to TRBD2 covers 9 bases. The CDR3 loop spans 16 amino acids. With V trimmed by 4 bases and J by 0 bases, 5 bases remained unmatched. Germline CDR1 and CDR2: SGDLS and YYNGEE. The CDR3 nucleotides read TGTGCCAGCAGCCCGAGACTAGCGGCCTCCTACAATGAGCAGTTCTTC. Protein product: CASSPRLAASYNEQFF.

This chain's CDR3 is CASSQDMQGATEQFF. The DNA for the CDR3 is TGTGCCAGCAGCCAAGATATGCAGGGGGCTACTGAGCAGTTCTTC. V gene TRBV4-2 combines with J gene TRBJ2-1; 8 bases agree with TRBD1. J lost 9 bases, V lost 0 bases, and 7 bases had no gene match. This CDR3 has 15 residues. Germline-derived CDR1 and CDR2 are LGHNA and YNFKEQ.

The sample holds many counts of this clonotype. J is TRBJ2-5 and V is TRBV5-5; a possible D gene is TRBD2 (6 bases). Germline CDR1 and CDR2: SGHKS and YYEKEE (reference sequence). There are 14 residues in the CDR3. V lost 3 bases and J 13 bases, leaving 22 bases between the germline ends. CDR3 protein: CASSWTWDFPVWYF. Written as DNA, the CDR3 is TGTGCCAGCAGCTGGACTTGGGACTTCCCTGTCTGGTACTTC.

This clonotype was observed many times. The J gene is TRBJ1-6, the V gene TRBV20-1; 7 bases map to TRBD1. Germline CDR1 is DFQATT and CDR2 is SNEGSKA (reference sequence). Trimming removed 5 bases from V and 5 bases from J; junction bases left unmatched: 6. The length of the CDR3 is 14 residues. CDR3 loop: CSAAGDRDNSPLHF. As DNA, the CDR3 is TGCAGTGCTGCCGGGGACAGAGATAATTCACCCCTCCACTTT.

This clonotype occurred many times. The chain couples TRBV6-2 or TRBV6-3 to TRBJ2-2; perhaps TRBD1 as D (6 bases). The CDR3 is made up of 14 amino acids. Looked up from germline, CDR1 is MNHEY and CDR2 is SVGEGT. Trimming took 5 bases from V and 4 from J, leaving 11 bases between them. In nucleotides, the CDR3 is TGTGCCAGCAGTGAGGACAGCGTCACCGGGGAGCTGTTTTTT. Protein sequence: CASSEDSVTGELFF.

This clonotype has at least ten counts. The chain links TRBV3-1 to TRBJ1-1; 7 nucleotides match TRBD1. This CDR3 has 16 residues. V was clipped by 1 base and J by 0 bases; unmatched bases: 5. Germline values: CDR1 LGHDT, CDR2 YNNKEL (reference sequence). CDR3 bases: TGTGCCAGCAGCCAAGTGGACAGGCCCTTGAACACTGAAGCTTTCTTT. It is translated as CASSQVDRPLNTEAFF.

This clonotype has just a few counts. The chain uses TRBV6-2 or TRBV6-3 and TRBJ1-1, with TRBD1 identical over 7 bases. The CDR3 is 15 residues long. The ends lost 5 bases at V and 0 bases at J; junction bases unmatched: 6. Germline CDR1 and CDR2: MNHEY and SVGEGT. CDR3 sequence: CASSNRGGLNTEAFF. The DNA for the CDR3 is TGTGCCAGCAGTAACAGGGGCGGTTTGAACACTGAAGCTTTCTTT.

This clonotype was seen at least ten times. The CDR3 reads CASSLRQGAGELFF. The CDR3 DNA reads TGTGCCAGCAGTCTCCGACAGGGTGCCGGGGAGCTGTTTTTT. The chain carries TRBV27 and TRBJ2-2; the match to TRBD1 covers 7 bases. Losses at the gene ends were 5 bases for V and 6 bases for J; bases not matched to a gene: 6. Germline loops: CDR1 MNHEY, CDR2 SMNVEV (reference sequence). This CDR3 is built from 14 residues.

The J gene is TRBJ2-2, the V gene TRBV4-3, with D uncertain. The CDR3 consists of 13 residues. V was shortened by 1 base and J by 6 bases, with 6 bases between the two germline ends. The germline gives CDR1 LGHNA, CDR2 YSLEER. The CDR3 DNA is TGCGCCAGCAGCCAAGGCACGGCCGGGGAGCTGTTTTTT. Amino acid sequence: CASSQGTAGELFF.

At least ten counts were recorded for this clonotype. This chain connects TRBV30 to TRBJ2-3; no clear D. V lost 0 bases to trimming and J lost 7 bases, with 5 bases between them. Germline V CDR1 and CDR2: GTSNPN, SVGIG (reference sequence). CDR3 size: 11 residues. The CDR3 nucleotides are TGTGCCTGGAGTGTACGTAATACGCAGTATTTT. Translated, it gives CAWSVRNTQYF.

This clonotype was recorded at least ten times. V and J are TRBV3-1 and TRBJ1-3; no clear D gene. Germline CDR1 is LGHDT and CDR2 is YNNKEL (reference sequence). The V gene lost 3 bases and the J gene lost 5 bases, with 17 bases spanning the gap. The CDR3 spans 16 residues. The DNA of the CDR3 is TGTGCCAGCAGCCACTTCTACAGCAAGCAGAGAAACACCATATATTTT. It codes for CASSHFYSKQRNTIYF.

The chain carries TRBV20-1 and TRBJ2-7, with D possibly being TRBD1 (6 bases). CDR1 and CDR2 (germline): DFQATT, SNEGSKA (reference sequence). There are 14 residues in the CDR3. V was clipped by 2 bases and J by 2 bases, with 13 bases between them. CDR3 sequence (DNA): TGCAGTGCTAGATCTCGGGACACAGCCTACGAGCAGTACTTC. Its translation: CSARSRDTAYEQYF.

The gene calls are TRBV19 and TRBJ1-1; the match to TRBD1 covers 8 bases. V trimming: 2 bases; J trimming: 6 bases; junction bases outside the gene matches: 5. The CDR3 sequence is 14 residues long. Germline values: CDR1 LNHDA, CDR2 SQIVND (reference sequence). In DNA, the CDR3 is TGTGCCAGTAGTATAAGGACAGGGTCCGCTGAAGCTTTCTTT. Protein sequence: CASSIRTGSAEAFF.

This clonotype was observed a few times. V and J are TRBV6-1 and TRBJ2-2, with 9 bases aligning to TRBD1. This CDR3 has 16 amino acids. Germline V gene sequence: CDR1 MNHNS, CDR2 SASEGT. The junction had 10 bases not matched to a gene; V was cut back by 6 bases and J by 5 bases. DNA of the CDR3: TGTGCCAGCAGGGCCGGGACAGGGTCTATTACCGGGGAGCTGTTTTTT. Encoded protein: CASRAGTGSITGELFF.

This clonotype was seen at least ten times. J is TRBJ2-7 and V is TRBV7-9; the D gene is possibly TRBD2 (5 bases). This CDR3 contains 14 residues. Between the trimmed V and J ends, which lost 1 base and 2 bases, there was a span of 9 bases. CDR1 and CDR2 (germline): SEHNR, FQNEAQ (reference sequence). DNA for the CDR3: TGTGCCAGCAGCTTAGTTTCGGGAACCTACGAGCAGTACTTC. Translated: CASSLVSGTYEQYF.

This clonotype was found a few times. This chain uses TRBV7-9 with TRBJ2-1, with TRBD2 matching over 10 bases. Trimming cost V 5 bases and J 5 bases; bases outside gene matches: 9. The CDR3 runs to 16 residues. Germline V CDR1 and CDR2: SEHNR, FQNEAQ (reference sequence). CDR3 nucleotide sequence: TGTGCCAGCAGCCCGGGACTAGCGAAAAGTCACAATGAGCAGTTCTTC. Amino acid sequence: CASSPGLAKSHNEQFF.

In its sample, this clonotype was seen a few times. J is TRBJ2-7 and V is TRBV4-3, with D possibly matching TRBD2 (5 bases). In germline, CDR1 is LGHNA, CDR2 YSLEER. V shed 1 base and J shed 5 bases, with 15 bases lying between them. CDR3 length equals 15 residues. For the CDR3, the DNA is TGCGCCAGCAGCCAAGTATTATCGGGGAACCACGAGCAGTACTTC. It yields the protein CASSQVLSGNHEQYF.

This clonotype was detected many times. The chain links TRBV6-6 to TRBJ2-1; D unclear. CDR1 is MNHNY, CDR2 SVGAGI, per germline (reference sequence). The CDR3 is made up of 16 amino acids. V was pared by 2 bases and J by 0 bases, with 11 bases between. The CDR3 nucleotides are TGTGCCAGCAGTTACCAGTCCCTCAGCTCCTACAATGAGCAGTTCTTC. As protein: CASSYQSLSSYNEQFF.